These 19 T cell receptor beta chains share one sample of origin, sequenced in a study of T cell responses to AZD1222 COVID-19 vaccine. Libraries were prepared by immunoSEQ multiplex PCR; TCRdb keeps only in-frame clonotypes and omits some of them. The sample lists approximately 82,000 clones, approximately 90% seen once, with roughly 3% in the top ten. This material consisted of peripheral blood, taken 28 days after the second AZD1222 dose. Receptors were obtained from an adult who received the AZD1222 COVID-19 vaccine.

The sample holds one count of this clone. The chain employs TRBV7-2 and TRBJ1-4; a weak D match, TRBD1 (6 bases). CDR1 is SGHTA, CDR2 FQGNSA, per germline. The CDR3 spans 17 residues. Between the trimmed V and J ends, which lost 4 bases and 11 bases, there was a span of 26 bases. CDR3 bases: TGTGCCAGCAGCTCTGGACAGATAAATGATTTAAGATTGAAACTGTTTTTT. Its protein product is CASSSGQINDLRLKLFF. Complete variable domain (other parts from reference TRBV7-2 and TRBJ1-4): GAGVSQSPSNKVTEKGKDVELRCDPISGHTALYWYRQSLGQGLEFLIYFQGNSAPDKSGLPSDRFSAERTGGSVSTLTIQRTQQEDSAVYLCASSSGQINDLRLKLFFGSGTQLSVL.

The genes are TRBV10-3 and TRBJ1-5, with 7 bases aligning to TRBD1. Germline V gene sequence: CDR1 ENHRY, CDR2 SYGVKD. The CDR3 covers 13 residues. V trimming: 10 bases; J trimming: 3 bases; junction bases outside the gene matches: 6. The CDR3 region is CATHDRDNQPQHF. The CDR3 region has the DNA TGTGCCACCCACGACAGGGACAATCAGCCCCAGCATTTT.

This CDR3 is CASTLVRNTGELFF. As DNA, the CDR3 is TGTGCCAGCACGTTGGTTCGAAACACCGGGGAGCTGTTTTTT. V and J are TRBV6-5 and TRBJ2-2; no firm D call. V shed 7 bases and J shed 2 bases, with 11 bases lying between them. The CDR3 sequence is 14 residues long. From germline, CDR1 is MNHEY and CDR2 SVGAGI.

The gene calls are TRBV4-3 and TRBJ1-3; a possible D gene is TRBD1 (6 bases). The CDR3 totals 17 residues. Trimming shortened V by 0 bases and J by 5 bases, and 17 bases separated the two germline ends. The germline V gene encodes CDR1 LGHNA and CDR2 YSLEER. The CDR3 nucleotides read TGCGCCAGCAGCCAAGATCCCACGTCGGGGGCGAGAAACACCATATATTTT. Its protein is CASSQDPTSGARNTIYF.

The chain couples TRBV25-1 to TRBJ1-4; D uncertain. The V gene lost 3 bases and the J gene lost 1 base, with 15 bases spanning the gap. The CDR3 contains 17 residues. Germline lookup yields CDR1 MGHDK and CDR2 SYGVNS. The CDR3: CASSEGSYFGTNEKLFF. CDR3 nucleotide sequence: TGTGCCAGCAGTGAGGGGTCCTATTTTGGAACTAATGAAAAACTGTTTTTT.

The chain links TRBV30 to TRBJ1-4; D not resolved. The CDR3 runs 12 residues. Trimming took off 2 bases at V and 0 bases at J, with 1 base between the two ends. Per germline, CDR1 GTSNPN and CDR2 SVGIG (reference sequence). The CDR3 here is CAWSSTNEKLFF. The CDR3 nucleotides are TGTGCCTGGAGTTCAACTAATGAAAAACTGTTTTTT.

About this clone itself: The same CDR3 can be traced to other DNA sequences in this sample. The rearrangement joins TRBV18 to TRBJ1-2; TRBD1 is a possible D gene (5 bases). The CDR3 consists of 12 residues. V lost 3 bases, J lost 8 bases, and 10 bases lay in between. CDR1 KGHSH and CDR2 LQKENI come from the germline V gene. CDR3 nucleotide sequence: TGTGCCAGCTCACCGGGGGGAAGCGGCTACACCTTC. It specifies CASSPGGSGYTF.

This rearrangement joins TRBV5-1 to TRBJ2-1; D gene ambiguous. This CDR3 contains 12 residues. Germline CDR1 is SGHRS and CDR2 is YFSETQ. V was clipped by 4 bases and J by 8 bases, with 10 bases between them. This CDR3 reads CASSMQGHEQFF. CDR3 in DNA: TGCGCCAGCAGCATGCAAGGCCATGAGCAGTTCTTC. Combining the CDR3 with reference TRBV5-1 and TRBJ2-1 gives the whole variable domain KAGVTQTPRYLIKTRGQQVTLSCSPISGHRSVSWYQQTPGQGLQFLFEYFSETQRNKGNFPGRFSGRQFSNSRSEMNVSTLELGDSALYLCASSMQGHEQFFGPGTRLTVL.

The chain has TRBV6-4 and TRBJ2-2, with 11 bases fitting TRBD1. CDR1 MRHNA and CDR2 SNTAGT come from the germline V gene. The CDR3 spans 15 residues. The V segment lost 3 bases and the J segment 4 bases; nucleotides outside the gene matches: 1. The CDR3: CASSEGTGGTGELFF. The CDR3 nucleotides read TGTGCCAGCAGTGAGGGGACAGGGGGCACCGGGGAGCTGTTTTTT.

The chain links TRBV2 to TRBJ2-3; 7 bases are shared with TRBD2. The CDR3 is made up of 15 amino acids. V was pared by 2 bases and J by 7 bases, with 9 bases of the junction left unmatched. Germline loops: CDR1 SNHLY, CDR2 FYNNEI. The DNA of the CDR3 is TGTGCCAGCAGTGAACCCCGGGGGGTGGGGAATACGCAGTATTTT. It yields the protein CASSEPRGVGNTQYF.

The V gene is TRBV5-8, the J gene TRBJ1-5, with D unclear. From germline, CDR1 is SGHTS and CDR2 YDEGEE. The length of the CDR3 is 15 residues. V lost 1 base, J lost 4 bases, and 12 bases lay in between. The CDR3: CASSLTPPPNQPQHF. For the CDR3, the DNA is TGTGCCAGCAGCTTGACACCACCTCCTAATCAGCCCCAGCATTTT.

The CDR3 nucleotides are TGCAGCGTTGAGGACGGGTACGGGGGCGGCCAGCATTTT. It specifies CSVEDGYGGGQHF. V and J are TRBV29-1 and TRBJ1-5, with TRBD1 as a possible D gene (6 bases). Germline loops: CDR1 SQVTM, CDR2 ANQGSEA. The V end lost 3 bases, the J end lost 12 bases, and 18 bases lay between the germline ends. CDR3 length: 13 amino acids.

The rearrangement joins TRBV11-3 to TRBJ2-4; TRBD1 matches 10 bases. This CDR3 region has 14 residues. Germline trimming cut 7 bases from V and 5 bases from J; bases unmatched to any gene: 5. Germline CDR1 reads SGHNT; CDR2 reads YENEEA. CDR3 DNA sequence: TGTGCCAGCAAATCGACAGGGGGCCAAAACATTCAGTACTTC. It is translated as CASKSTGGQNIQYF.

This clone was observed once. The chain is built from TRBV4-1 and TRBJ1-1; TRBD1 matches 8 bases. Trimming removed 5 bases from V and 6 bases from J; junction bases left unmatched: 11. The V gene's germline CDR1 is MGHRA and CDR2 YSYEKL. The CDR3 length is 15 residues. The CDR3 here is CASSGFDRGNAEAFF. The CDR3 DNA reads TGCGCCAGCAGCGGGTTTGACAGGGGAAACGCTGAAGCTTTCTTT.

J is TRBJ1-4 and V is TRBV2, with a tentative D call TRBD1 (5 bases). Trimming removed 4 bases at V and 10 bases at J, with 10 bases between. CDR1 SNHLY and CDR2 FYNNEI come from the germline V gene. The CDR3 spans 12 residues. The DNA of the CDR3 is TGTGCCAGCAGTGTACTGGGGGGAAAACTGTTTTTT. Protein sequence: CASSVLGGKLFF.

V and J are TRBV28 and TRBJ1-6; tentatively, D is TRBD1 (6 bases). The CDR3 is 13 amino acids. The germline CDR1 and CDR2 sequences are MDHEN and SYDVKM. Trimming shortened V by 6 bases and J by 10 bases, and 13 bases separated the two germline ends. The CDR3 bases are TGTGCCAGCAGGTCCAGGGGTGGATCACCCCTCCACTTT. As protein: CASRSRGGSPLHF.

In its sample, this clone was seen a few times. The chain is built from TRBV21-1 and TRBJ1-6; the table's D call, TRBD1, was not checked against the DNA. TRBV21-1 constitutes a pseudogene. The CDR3 covers 18 residues. CDR3 coding DNA: TGTGCCAGCAGCAAAGGACGGAACAGTCCCTCCTATAATTCACCCCTCCACTTT. This sequence encodes CASSKGRNSPSYNSPLHF.

Here the CDR3 DNA reads TGTGCCAGCAGTACTCCGGGACTAGCGGGGGGTGAGCAGTTCTTC. It codes for CASSTPGLAGGEQFF. The V and J genes are TRBV6-5 and TRBJ2-1, with 15 bases that match TRBD2. Germline CDR1 is MNHEY and CDR2 is SVGAGI. V lost 5 bases to trimming and J lost 9 bases; unmatched junction nucleotides: 5. The CDR3 extends over 15 amino acids.

The chain employs TRBV7-9 and TRBJ1-2, with D unclear. Germline loops: CDR1 SEHNR, CDR2 FQNEAQ (reference sequence). This CDR3 is built from 13 residues. V lost 5 bases, J lost 8 bases, and 15 bases lay in between. CDR3 sequence (DNA): TGTGCCAGCAGCCCTCAGGCGGTCGTCGGCTACACCTTC. Translation: CASSPQAVVGYTF.